This TCR beta chain was recorded in a study of T-cell memory formation after mild COVID-19. TCR alpha and TCR beta cDNA libraries carrying sample barcodes and UMIs were produced by 5'RACE using constant-segment primers. TCRdb ran MiXCR on the 5' RACE reads and lists one entry per CDR3 protein. The sample shows fewer than 140,000 distinct CDR3 sequences, around 11% of them seen only once. From germline, CDR1 is MNHEY and CDR2 SMNVEV (reference sequence). This CDR3 has 16 residues. J gave up 7 bases and V 2 bases, and 7 bases lay outside the gene matches. The gene calls are TRBV27 and TRBJ2-1; 11 nucleotides agree with TRBD2. The sample taken for sequencing was PBMCs or a T cell subset sorted from them (not recorded which). This clonotype was sampled from an adult woman who had mild COVID-19 (a few samples of this study predate the infection). Cell type and time point are not known. The CDR3 sequence is CASSLGTLAGVNEQFF. CDR3 DNA sequence: TGTGCCAGCAGTTTAGGGACACTAGCGGGAGTAAATGAGCAGTTCTTC.